The 13 T cell receptor beta chains below all came from one sample that was sequenced in a study of human versus mouse CDR3 diversity and MHC coevolution. Data came from immunoSEQ multiplex PCR; TCRdb stores just in-frame clones and leaves some out. The table lists some 80,000 clones, roughly 90% of them singletons. Sequencing was done on a sample of naive CD4+ T cells from blood. As to subset: CD45RO-negative CD62L-positive naive CD4 T cells. The receptor source for this set is a person aged 30-70 years in good health.

The chain carries TRBV28 and TRBJ2-6; TRBD1 aligns across 8 bases. The CDR3 contains 15 residues. Germline V gene data show CDR1 as MDHEN and CDR2 as SYDVKM. The V gene end was trimmed by 5 bases and the J gene end by 2 bases; junction bases not matched to a gene: 2. Here the CDR3 DNA reads TGTGCCAGCAGTACGACAGGGGCTGGGGCCAACGTCCTGACTTTC. Protein: CASSTTGAGANVLTF. Based on the CDR3 plus reference TRBV28 and TRBJ2-6, the full variable domain is DVKVTQSSRYLVKRTGEKVFLECVQDMDHENMFWYRQDPGLGLRLIYFSYDVKMKEKGDIPEGYSVSREKKERFSLILESASTNQTSMYLCASSTTGAGANVLTFGAGSRLTVL.

The chain uses TRBV15 and TRBJ1-3; TRBD1 is a possible D gene (5 bases). The CDR3 contains 16 residues. CDR1 and CDR2 (germline): LNHNV, YYDKDF (reference sequence). The V and J ends lost 1 base and 2 bases respectively, with 12 bases between them. The CDR3 loop is CATSRVLRTTGNTIYF. CDR3 nucleotide sequence: TGTGCCACCAGCAGAGTACTGAGGACAACTGGAAACACCATATATTTT.

This chain connects TRBV18 to TRBJ1-1; D perhaps matches TRBD1 (5 bases). The ends were cut back, 4 bases at V and 7 bases at J, with 19 bases in the middle. CDR1 is KGHSH and CDR2 is LQKENI in the germline V gene. This CDR3 comprises 15 residues. The CDR3 sequence is CASSLPGGEINEAFF. The CDR3 bases are TGTGCCAGCTCACTCCCCGGGGGGGAAATAAATGAAGCTTTCTTT.

This chain uses TRBV30 with TRBJ2-5, with 8 bases that match TRBD1. The CDR3 is 13 amino acids. J lost 5 bases, V lost 1 base, and 3 bases had no gene match. Looked up from germline, CDR1 is GTSNPN and CDR2 is SVGIG (reference sequence). CDR3 nucleotides: TGTGCCTGGAGTGGGGACAGGTTGGAGACCCAGTACTTC. Its translation is CAWSGDRLETQYF.

This clone was detected only a few times. The chain recombines TRBV7-2 with TRBJ1-5; TRBD1 matches at 8 bases. Germline V CDR1 and CDR2: SGHTA, FQGNSA. Trimming cost V 5 bases and J 6 bases; bases outside gene matches: 3. The CDR3 length is 13 residues. The CDR3 here is CASSRTGTQPQHF. The CDR3 DNA reads as TGTGCCAGCAGCCGGACAGGGACTCAGCCCCAGCATTTT.

V gene TRBV2 combines with J gene TRBJ1-1, with 7 bases lining up with TRBD1. V was pared by 7 bases and J by 1 base, with 6 bases of the junction left unmatched. This CDR3 comprises 14 residues. Germline V gene lookup returns CDR1 SNHLY and CDR2 FYNNEI. The chain's CDR3 is CASTLEGANTEAFF. The CDR3 nucleotides are TGTGCCAGCACCCTGGAGGGGGCGAACACTGAAGCTTTCTTT.

This clone was observed a single time. The rearrangement uses TRBV7-9 and TRBJ2-7; tentative D call: TRBD2 (6 bases). Germline CDR1 and CDR2: SEHNR and FQNEAQ (reference sequence). Trimming shortened V by 7 bases and J by 6 bases, and 16 bases separated the two germline ends. CDR3 length: 13 residues. The CDR3 loop reads CASNPRDSGEQYF. DNA for the CDR3: TGTGCCAGCAACCCCCGGGATAGCGGCGAGCAGTACTTC.

The chain couples TRBV30 to TRBJ1-5; 7 positions agree with TRBD1. The trim removed 0 bases at V and 3 bases at J, leaving 5 bases unmatched. The CDR3 runs 15 residues. Germline V CDR1 and CDR2: GTSNPN, SVGIG (reference sequence). CDR3 DNA: TGTGCCTGGAGTGTACAAGGGGGCCTCAATCAGCCCCAGCATTTT. Protein product: CAWSVQGGLNQPQHF. The full variable domain, in which reference TRBV30 and TRBJ1-5 provide the parts outside the CDR3, is SQTIHQWPATLVQPVGSPLSLECTVEGTSNPNLYWYRQAAGRGLQLLFYSVGIGQISSEVPQNLSASRPQDRQFILSSKKLLLSDSGFYLCAWSVQGGLNQPQHFGDGTRLSIL.

V usage is TRBV11-1 and J usage is TRBJ1-5; 8 bases map to TRBD1. CDR3 size: 18 residues. Germline lookup yields CDR1 SGHAT and CDR2 FQDESV (reference sequence). The J segment lost 4 bases and the V segment lost 5 bases, leaving 16 bases of the junction unmatched. The CDR3 region has the DNA TGTGCCAGCAGCAAAATGATACAGGGGGGGGTGAGGAATCAGCCCCAGCATTTT. This translates into CASSKMIQGGVRNQPQHF.

The gene calls are TRBV2 and TRBJ2-1; 10 nucleotides match TRBD1. Germline trimming cut 5 bases from V and 0 bases from J; bases unmatched to any gene: 10. The germline V gene has CDR1 SNHLY and CDR2 FYNNEI. The CDR3 length is 18 residues. CDR3 in amino acids: CASSTRGGQGSSYNEQFF. CDR3 bases: TGTGCCAGCAGTACCAGGGGGGGACAGGGGAGCTCCTACAATGAGCAGTTCTTC.

This clone was recorded once. This chain connects TRBV5-8 to TRBJ2-3, with D unresolved. V was trimmed by 2 bases and J by 5 bases, leaving 9 bases between them. The CDR3 extends over 13 amino acids. Germline V gene lookup returns CDR1 SGHTS and CDR2 YDEGEE. This chain's CDR3 is CASSFSVRDTQYF. The CDR3 nucleotides read TGTGCCAGCAGCTTCAGCGTTCGAGATACGCAGTATTTT.

This chain connects TRBV30 to TRBJ1-1; D call uncertain. Germline V CDR1 and CDR2: GTSNPN, SVGIG (reference sequence). Trimming removed 2 bases from V and 4 bases from J, with 11 bases in between. This CDR3 has 13 amino acids. The CDR3 region is CAWSSRSSTEAFF. Here the CDR3 DNA reads TGTGCCTGGAGTTCTAGGAGCAGCACTGAAGCTTTCTTT. The full variable domain, in which reference TRBV30 and TRBJ1-1 provide the parts outside the CDR3, is SQTIHQWPATLVQPVGSPLSLECTVEGTSNPNLYWYRQAAGRGLQLLFYSVGIGQISSEVPQNLSASRPQDRQFILSSKKLLLSDSGFYLCAWSSRSSTEAFFGQGTRLTVV.

V is TRBV5-4 and J is TRBJ1-2; 9 nucleotides align to TRBD1. The ends lost 4 bases at V and 5 bases at J; junction bases unmatched: 6. CDR1 is SGHNT, CDR2 YYREEE, per germline (reference sequence). The CDR3 extends over 14 amino acids. CDR3 amino acids: CASSPDRGGYGYTF. In DNA form, the CDR3 reads TGTGCCAGCAGCCCGGACAGGGGAGGGTATGGCTACACCTTC.